The 27 T cell receptor beta chains below were found in one sample sequenced in a study of blood T cell repertoires in COVID-19. Data came from immunoSEQ multiplex PCR; TCRdb stores just in-frame clones and leaves some out. The repertoire consists of 90,000 to 150,000 clones, with more than 85% occurring once and the leading ten covering about 20%. Sequencing was performed on peripheral blood. These TCRs come from a human donor with acute or convalescent COVID-19. The donor label of this sample is uncertain.

The CDR3 loop is CASSGSPGTGTLWEQYF. CDR3 sequence (DNA): TGTGCCAGCAGTGGAAGCCCCGGGACAGGGACGCTCTGGGAGCAGTACTTC. The chain carries TRBV6-2 or TRBV6-3 and TRBJ2-7, with 9 nucleotides matching TRBD1. This CDR3 contains 17 residues. The junction had 18 bases not matched to a gene; V was cut back by 5 bases and J by 7 bases. Germline V lookup: CDR1 MNHEY, CDR2 SVGEGT.

V and J are TRBV5-4 and TRBJ1-1; TRBD1 matches at 9 bases. CDR3 length: 15 residues. CDR1 SGHNT and CDR2 YYREEE come from the germline V gene (reference sequence). V shed 4 bases, J shed 4 bases, and the junction held 8 bases outside the gene matches. The CDR3 region is CASSPNRGRSTEAFF. The CDR3 coding sequence is TGTGCCAGCAGCCCCAACAGGGGGCGCAGCACTGAAGCTTTCTTT.

This chain links TRBV7-6 with TRBJ1-1; 8 nucleotides match TRBD1. Trimming took 3 bases from V and 6 from J; bases not matched to a gene: 6. Per germline, CDR1 SGHVS and CDR2 FNYEAQ. CDR3 length equals 14 residues. The CDR3 DNA reads as TGTGCCAGCAGCTTTACAGGGGGAGATTCTGAAGCTTTCTTT. It translates to CASSFTGGDSEAFF.

The genes are TRBV28 and TRBJ1-6, with D possibly TRBD1 on 5 matching bases. Germline V gives CDR1 MDHEN, CDR2 SYDVKM. This CDR3 region has 14 residues. V was pared by 7 bases and J by 6 bases, with 13 bases between. This chain's CDR3 is CASTTGTSNSPLHF. The CDR3 DNA follows: TGTGCCAGCACAACCGGGACTTCTAATTCACCCCTCCACTTT.

The chain's CDR3 is CASSQGGTRNIQYF. CDR3 coding DNA: TGCGCCAGCAGCCAAGGCGGAACACGAAACATTCAGTACTTC. V and J are TRBV4-3 and TRBJ2-4; D not certain. This CDR3 spans 14 amino acids. Trimming shortened V by 1 base and J by 6 bases, and 10 bases separated the two germline ends. Per the germline V gene, CDR1 is LGHNA and CDR2 is YSLEER.

This sequence joins TRBV6-1 and TRBJ2-6; TRBD1 aligns across 12 bases. Germline loops: CDR1 MNHNS, CDR2 SASEGT. The CDR3 contains 17 residues. Losses at the gene ends were 2 bases for V and 4 bases for J; bases not matched to a gene: 3. Here the CDR3 reads CASSELGTGGGANVLTF. The DNA of the CDR3 is TGTGCCAGCAGTGAATTAGGGACAGGGGGCGGGGCCAACGTCCTGACTTTC.

The V call is TRBV6-2 or TRBV6-3, the J call TRBJ1-2, with 9 nucleotides matching TRBD1. J was trimmed by 3 bases and V by 2 bases; bases with no gene match: 4. The CDR3 covers 15 residues. The germline gives CDR1 MNHEY, CDR2 SVGEGT. CDR3 amino acids: CASSYRGQGDYGYTF. Written as DNA, the CDR3 is TGTGCCAGCAGTTACCGGGGACAGGGCGACTATGGCTACACCTTC.

This clone was counted only a few times. The chain employs TRBV3-1 (or the pseudogene TRBV3-2) and TRBJ2-5; 10 nucleotides line up with TRBD1. Unmatched junction bases numbered 7, after V lost 4 bases and J lost 2 bases. Germline CDR1 LGHDT, CDR2 YNNKEL (reference sequence). There are 16 residues in the CDR3. The CDR3: CASSPRTGGLQETQYF. CDR3 in DNA: TGTGCCAGCAGCCCTAGGACAGGGGGGCTTCAAGAGACCCAGTACTTC.

The gene calls are TRBV28 and TRBJ1-4; 8 bases are shared with TRBD1. V dropped 6 bases and J dropped 7; count of bases not matched to a gene: 10. CDR3 length: 15 amino acids. The germline V gene encodes CDR1 MDHEN and CDR2 SYDVKM. The CDR3 loop reads CASSTGQGGGEKLFF. The CDR3 DNA reads as TGTGCCAGCAGCACAGGACAGGGAGGAGGTGAAAAACTGTTTTTT.

The chain uses TRBV28 and TRBJ2-7; no clear D gene. Per the germline V gene, CDR1 is MDHEN and CDR2 is SYDVKM. The CDR3 is 12 amino acids. With 8 bases removed from V and 0 bases from J, the gap between germline ends came to 8 bases. CDR3 residues: CASQRYSYEQYF. The CDR3 bases are TGTGCCAGCCAGAGGTACTCCTACGAGCAGTACTTC.

This clone was counted once. The genes are TRBV11-3 and TRBJ1-1; D not certain. The CDR3 has 13 amino acids. V gave up 2 bases and J gave up 1 base, with 5 bases separating them. The V gene's germline CDR1 is SGHNT and CDR2 YENEEA. The CDR3 DNA reads as TGTGCCAGCAGCTTAAACAGGAACACTGAAGCTTTCTTT. This gives the protein CASSLNRNTEAFF. Filled out from reference TRBV11-3 and TRBJ1-1, the complete variable domain reads EAGVVQSPRYKIIEKKQPVAFWCNPISGHNTLYWYLQNLGQGPELLIRYENEEAVDDSQLPKDRFSAERLKGVDSTLKIQPAELGDSAVYLCASSLNRNTEAFFGQGTRLTVV.

This clone turned up a few times. The rearrangement uses TRBV7-3 and TRBJ1-2, with D maybe TRBD1 (5 bases). From germline, CDR1 is SGHTA and CDR2 FQGTGA. CDR3 length: 13 residues. The germline V and J ends were trimmed by 5 bases and 8 bases, with 15 bases remaining between them. DNA of the CDR3: TGTGCCAGCAGCCCCTATACAGGATTGGGCTACACCTTC. Translation gives CASSPYTGLGYTF.

The chain joins TRBV4-2 to TRBJ1-2; D is undetermined. V was clipped by 1 base and J by 8 bases, with 8 bases between them. This CDR3 is 12 amino acids long. CDR1 and CDR2 from the germline V gene are LGHNA and YNFKEQ. CDR3 sequence reads: CASSQGLEGYTF. CDR3 DNA: TGTGCCAGCAGCCAAGGTCTGGAGGGCTACACCTTC.

J is TRBJ2-2 and V is TRBV20-1; 8 nucleotides agree with TRBD2. The CDR3 is 15 amino acids. With V trimmed by 3 bases and J by 1 base, 4 bases remained unmatched. Germline V CDR1 and CDR2: DFQATT, SNEGSKA (reference sequence). The CDR3 sequence: CSASPGLENTGELFF. Written as DNA, the CDR3 is TGCAGTGCTAGTCCGGGACTAGAGAACACCGGGGAGCTGTTTTTT.

The CDR3 nucleotides are TGTGCCAGCAGTTTCGGTCAGGGTTACGAGCAGTACTTC. This codes for CASSFGQGYEQYF. V gene TRBV27 combines with J gene TRBJ2-7, with a weak D call TRBD1 (5 bases). Germline loops: CDR1 MNHEY, CDR2 SMNVEV (reference sequence). The CDR3 length is 13 residues. Trimming removed 3 bases at V and 4 bases at J, with 10 bases between.

CDR3 DNA sequence: TGCAGCGTTGACGGGGTTAACAATGAGCAGTTCTTC. Translating it yields CSVDGVNNEQFF. The rearrangement joins TRBV29-1 to TRBJ2-1; D is perhaps TRBD2 (5 bases). The V end was cut by 3 bases, the J end by 5 bases, with 8 bases between. The germline gives CDR1 SQVTM, CDR2 ANQGSEA. CDR3 length equals 12 residues.

The V and J genes are TRBV10-3 and TRBJ2-5, with TRBD2 matching 15 bases. There are 14 residues in the CDR3. After removal of 10 bases from V and 3 bases from J, the junction contained 3 bases not matched to a gene. Germline CDR1 is ENHRY and CDR2 is SYGVKD. The CDR3 spells CATRTSGGEETQYF. The CDR3 DNA sequence: TGTGCCACCAGGACTAGCGGGGGGGAAGAGACCCAGTACTTC.

The rearrangement joins TRBV6-1 to TRBJ1-3; 10 bases agree with TRBD1. The CDR3 covers 20 residues. CDR1 is MNHNS, CDR2 SASEGT, per germline. Losses at the gene ends were 1 base for V and 0 bases for J; bases not matched to a gene: 12. CDR3 sequence: CASSEDRDRGLLFSGNTIYF. In DNA form, the CDR3 reads TGTGCCAGCAGTGAAGATAGGGACAGGGGACTACTCTTCTCTGGAAACACCATATATTTT.

V and J are TRBV11-2 and TRBJ2-5, with a weak D call TRBD2 (5 bases). This CDR3 spans 15 amino acids. Germline lookup yields CDR1 SGHAT and CDR2 FQNNGV. V lost 0 bases, J lost 9 bases, and 17 bases lay in between. The CDR3 DNA sequence: TGTGCCAGCAGCTTAGATCATGGGGATCGGGGAGCCCAGTACTTC. This codes for CASSLDHGDRGAQYF.

The chain uses TRBV3-1 (or the pseudogene TRBV3-2) and TRBJ2-3; D gene uncertain. V lost 4 bases to trimming and J lost 9 bases, with 14 bases between them. The CDR3 extends over 13 amino acids. Germline V lookup: CDR1 LGHDT, CDR2 YNNKEL (reference sequence). The CDR3 loop is CASSLSGDATQYF. CDR3 bases: TGTGCCAGCAGCCTGTCGGGTGATGCAACGCAGTATTTT.

This chain links TRBV6-5 with TRBJ1-3; 9 nucleotides align to TRBD1. Germline values: CDR1 MNHEY, CDR2 SVGAGI. This CDR3 has 16 residues. Losses at the gene ends were 2 bases for V and 2 bases for J; bases not matched to a gene: 4. The CDR3 DNA reads TGTGCCAGCAGTTACGGGACAGGGACTACTGGAAACACCATATATTTT. Translating it yields CASSYGTGTTGNTIYF.

V gene TRBV25-1 combines with J gene TRBJ2-1; TRBD1 is a possible D gene (6 bases). CDR1 and CDR2 from the germline V gene are MGHDK and SYGVNS. The CDR3 length is 15 residues. V gave up 3 bases and J gave up 4 bases, with 13 bases separating them. CDR3 coding DNA: TGTGCCAGCAGTGAGCAGGGGTTCAGATACAATGAGCAGTTCTTC. It specifies CASSEQGFRYNEQFF. Looking up the rest from reference TRBV25-1 and TRBJ2-1 gives the full variable domain: EADIYQTPRYLVIGTGKKITLECSQTMGHDKMYWYQQDPGMELHLIHYSYGVNSTEKGDLSSESTVSRIRTEHFPLTLESARPSHTSQYLCASSEQGFRYNEQFFGPGTRLTVL.

This rearrangement joins TRBV28 to TRBJ1-2; TRBD1 aligns across 9 bases. Germline V gives CDR1 MDHEN, CDR2 SYDVKM. After removal of 6 bases from V and 2 bases from J, the junction contained 7 bases not matched to a gene. The CDR3 runs 15 residues. CDR3 nucleotide sequence: TGTGCCAGCAGCCGCCCGGGACAGGGAAACTATGGCTACACCTTC. It translates to CASSRPGQGNYGYTF.

This sequence joins TRBV10-3 and TRBJ1-2, with 8 bases identical to TRBD1. The CDR3 spans 17 residues. Trimming took 3 bases from V and 1 from J; bases not matched to a gene: 10. From germline, CDR1 is ENHRY and CDR2 SYGVKD. The CDR3 spells CAISESPDRELNYGYTF. The CDR3 region has the DNA TGTGCCATCAGTGAATCCCCGGACAGGGAACTTAACTATGGCTACACCTTC.

The chain uses TRBV18 and TRBJ2-1; TRBD2 is a possible D gene (5 bases). Trimming removed 3 bases at V and 0 bases at J, with 12 bases between. The CDR3 runs 16 residues. Germline V gene sequence: CDR1 KGHSH, CDR2 LQKENI. The CDR3 DNA reads as TGTGCCAGCTCACCTCTTGAGGGATTCTCCTACAATGAGCAGTTCTTC. This encodes CASSPLEGFSYNEQFF.

The J gene is TRBJ1-2, the V gene TRBV21-1; TRBD1 reflects the table's D call only, with no check against the DNA. TRBV21-1 is reported as a pseudogene. The CDR3 totals 15 residues. Here the CDR3 DNA reads TGTGCCAGCAGCACCGAACGGGACACAGTCTATGGCTACACCTTC. Encoded protein: CASSTERDTVYGYTF.

This clone was counted once. The chain has TRBV3-1 (or the pseudogene TRBV3-2) and TRBJ1-1; no firm D call. The germline gives CDR1 LGHDT, CDR2 YNNKEL (reference sequence). V lost 1 base and J lost 9, with 9 bases in between. The CDR3 covers 12 residues. CDR3 residues: CASSQGEDQAFF. The CDR3 DNA is TGTGCCAGCAGCCAAGGGGAGGATCAAGCTTTCTTT.